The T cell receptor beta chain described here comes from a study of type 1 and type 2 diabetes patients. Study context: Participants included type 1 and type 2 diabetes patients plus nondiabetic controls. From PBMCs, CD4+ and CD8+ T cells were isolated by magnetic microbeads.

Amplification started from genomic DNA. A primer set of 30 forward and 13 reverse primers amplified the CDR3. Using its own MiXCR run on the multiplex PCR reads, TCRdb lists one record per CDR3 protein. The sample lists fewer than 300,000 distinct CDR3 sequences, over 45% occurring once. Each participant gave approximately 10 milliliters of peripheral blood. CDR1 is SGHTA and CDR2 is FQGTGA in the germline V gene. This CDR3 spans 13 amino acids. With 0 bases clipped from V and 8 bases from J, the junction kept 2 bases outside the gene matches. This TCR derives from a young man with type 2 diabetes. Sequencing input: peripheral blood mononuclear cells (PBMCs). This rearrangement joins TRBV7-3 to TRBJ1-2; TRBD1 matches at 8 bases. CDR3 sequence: CASSLTGQEGYTF. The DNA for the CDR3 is TGTGCCAGCAGCTTAACGGGACAGGAGGGCTACACCTTC.